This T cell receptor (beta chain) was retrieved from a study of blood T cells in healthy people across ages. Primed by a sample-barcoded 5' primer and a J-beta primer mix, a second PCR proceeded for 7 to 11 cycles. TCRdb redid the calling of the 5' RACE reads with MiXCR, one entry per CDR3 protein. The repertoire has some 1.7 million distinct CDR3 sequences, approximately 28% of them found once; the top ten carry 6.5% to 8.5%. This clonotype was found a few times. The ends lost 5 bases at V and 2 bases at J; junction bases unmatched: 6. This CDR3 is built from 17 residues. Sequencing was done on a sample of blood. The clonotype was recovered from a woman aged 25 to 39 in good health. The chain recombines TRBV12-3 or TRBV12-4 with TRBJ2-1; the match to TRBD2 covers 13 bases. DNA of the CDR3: TGTGCCAGCAGTCTCCAGACTAGCGGGGGGCCCTACAATGAGCAGTTCTTC. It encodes CASSLQTSGGPYNEQFF.